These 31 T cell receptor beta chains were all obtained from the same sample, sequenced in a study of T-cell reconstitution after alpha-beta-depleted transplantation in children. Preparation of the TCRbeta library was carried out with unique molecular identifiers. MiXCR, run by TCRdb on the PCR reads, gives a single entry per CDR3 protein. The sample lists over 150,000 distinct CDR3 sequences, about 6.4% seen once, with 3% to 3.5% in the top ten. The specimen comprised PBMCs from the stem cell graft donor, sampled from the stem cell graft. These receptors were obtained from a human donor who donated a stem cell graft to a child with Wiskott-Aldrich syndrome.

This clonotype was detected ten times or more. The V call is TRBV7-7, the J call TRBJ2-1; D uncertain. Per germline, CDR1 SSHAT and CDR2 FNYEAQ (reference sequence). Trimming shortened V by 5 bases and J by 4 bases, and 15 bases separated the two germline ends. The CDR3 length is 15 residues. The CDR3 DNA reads TGTGCCAGCAGCAATAGCCATGAGACATACAATGAGCAGTTCTTC. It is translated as CASSNSHETYNEQFF. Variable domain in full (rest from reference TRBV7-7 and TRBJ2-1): GAGVSQSPRYKVTKRGQDVTLRCDPISSHATLYWYQQALGQGPEFLTYFNYEAQPDKSGLPSDRFSAERPEGSISTLTIQRTEQRDSAMYRCASSNSHETYNEQFFGPGTRLTVL.

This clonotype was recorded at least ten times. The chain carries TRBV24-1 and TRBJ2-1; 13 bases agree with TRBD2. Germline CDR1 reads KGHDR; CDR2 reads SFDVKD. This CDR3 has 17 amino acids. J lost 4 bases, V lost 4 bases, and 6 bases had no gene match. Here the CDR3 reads CATSEPTSGGPYNEQFF. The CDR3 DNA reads TGTGCCACCAGTGAACCGACTAGCGGGGGGCCTTACAATGAGCAGTTCTTC.

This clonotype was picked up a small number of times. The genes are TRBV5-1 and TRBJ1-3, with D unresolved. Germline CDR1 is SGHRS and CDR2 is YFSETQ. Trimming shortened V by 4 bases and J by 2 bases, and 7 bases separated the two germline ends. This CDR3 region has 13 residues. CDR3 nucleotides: TGCGCCAGCAGCGATAACACTGGAAACACCATATATTTT. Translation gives CASSDNTGNTIYF. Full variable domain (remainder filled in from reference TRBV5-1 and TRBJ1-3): KAGVTQTPRYLIKTRGQQVTLSCSPISGHRSVSWYQQTPGQGLQFLFEYFSETQRNKGNFPGRFSGRQFSNSRSEMNVSTLELGDSALYLCASSDNTGNTIYFGEGSWLTVV.

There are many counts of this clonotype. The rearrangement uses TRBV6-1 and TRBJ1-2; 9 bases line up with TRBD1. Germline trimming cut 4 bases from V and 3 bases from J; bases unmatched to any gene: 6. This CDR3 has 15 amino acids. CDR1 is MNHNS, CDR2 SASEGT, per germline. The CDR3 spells CASSVRDREYYGYTF. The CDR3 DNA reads TGTGCCAGCAGTGTCCGGGACAGGGAATACTATGGCTACACCTTC.

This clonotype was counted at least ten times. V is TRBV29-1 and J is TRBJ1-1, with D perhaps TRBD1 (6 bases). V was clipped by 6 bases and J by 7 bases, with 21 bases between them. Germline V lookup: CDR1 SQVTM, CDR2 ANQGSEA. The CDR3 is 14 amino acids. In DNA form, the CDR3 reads TGCAGCGTGGCGGAGTTACAGGGCTTAAATGAAGCTTTCTTT. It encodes CSVAELQGLNEAFF.

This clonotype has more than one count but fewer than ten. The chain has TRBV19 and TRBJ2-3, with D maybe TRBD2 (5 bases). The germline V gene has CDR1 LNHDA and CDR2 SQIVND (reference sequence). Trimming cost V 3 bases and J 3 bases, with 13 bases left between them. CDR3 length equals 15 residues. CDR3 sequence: CASSIRGLSTDTQYF. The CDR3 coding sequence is TGTGCCAGTAGTATTCGGGGTTTGAGTACAGATACGCAGTATTTT.

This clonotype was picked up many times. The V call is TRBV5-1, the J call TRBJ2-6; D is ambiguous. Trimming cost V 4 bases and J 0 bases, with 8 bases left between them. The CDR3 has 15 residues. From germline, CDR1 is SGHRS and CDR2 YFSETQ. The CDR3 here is CASSPTDSGANVLTF. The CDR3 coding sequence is TGCGCCAGCAGCCCAACAGACTCTGGGGCCAACGTCCTGACTTTC.

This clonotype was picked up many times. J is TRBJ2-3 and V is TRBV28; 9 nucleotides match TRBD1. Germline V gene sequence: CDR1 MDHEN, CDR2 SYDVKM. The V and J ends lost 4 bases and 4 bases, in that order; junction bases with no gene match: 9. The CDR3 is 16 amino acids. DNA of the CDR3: TGTGCCAGCAGTTCTACAGGGGGCTCGTTCCCAGATACGCAGTATTTT. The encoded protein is CASSSTGGSFPDTQYF.

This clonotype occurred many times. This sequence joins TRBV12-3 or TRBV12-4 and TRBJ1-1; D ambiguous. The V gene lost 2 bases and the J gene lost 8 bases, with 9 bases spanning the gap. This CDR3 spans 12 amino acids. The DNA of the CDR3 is TGTGCCAGCAGTTTACAGGCGGCAGAAGCTTTCTTT. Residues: CASSLQAAEAFF.

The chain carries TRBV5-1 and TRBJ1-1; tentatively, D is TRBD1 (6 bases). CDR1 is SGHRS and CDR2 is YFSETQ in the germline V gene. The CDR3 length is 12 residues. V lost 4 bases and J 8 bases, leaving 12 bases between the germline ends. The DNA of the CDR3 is TGCGCCAGCAGCCGACAAGGGGGGGAAGCTTTCTTT. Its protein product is CASSRQGGEAFF.

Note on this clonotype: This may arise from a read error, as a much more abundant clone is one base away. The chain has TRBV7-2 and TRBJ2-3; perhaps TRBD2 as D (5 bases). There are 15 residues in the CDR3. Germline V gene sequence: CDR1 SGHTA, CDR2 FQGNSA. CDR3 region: CASSLIGGPTDTQCF. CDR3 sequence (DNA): TGTGCCAGCAGCTTAATAGGAGGCCCCACAGATACGCAGTGTTTT.

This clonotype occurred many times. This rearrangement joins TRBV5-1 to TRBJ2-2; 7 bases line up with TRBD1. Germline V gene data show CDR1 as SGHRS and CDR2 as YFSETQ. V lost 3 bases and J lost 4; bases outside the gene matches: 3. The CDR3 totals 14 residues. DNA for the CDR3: TGCGCCAGCAGCTCGACAGGGACCACCGGGGAGCTGTTTTTT. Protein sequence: CASSSTGTTGELFF.

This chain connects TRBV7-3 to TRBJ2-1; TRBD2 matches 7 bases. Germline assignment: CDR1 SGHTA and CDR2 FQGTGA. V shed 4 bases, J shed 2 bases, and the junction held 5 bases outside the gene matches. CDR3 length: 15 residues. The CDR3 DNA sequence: TGTGCCAGCAGCTATAAGGGAGGGACCTACAATGAGCAGTTCTTC. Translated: CASSYKGGTYNEQFF.

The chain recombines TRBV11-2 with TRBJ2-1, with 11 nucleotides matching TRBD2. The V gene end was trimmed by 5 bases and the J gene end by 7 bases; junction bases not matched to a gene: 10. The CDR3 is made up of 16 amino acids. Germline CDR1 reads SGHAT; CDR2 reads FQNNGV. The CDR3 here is CASSLVAGGPLNEQFF. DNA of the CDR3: TGTGCCAGCAGCCTCGTAGCGGGAGGGCCGTTGAATGAGCAGTTCTTC.

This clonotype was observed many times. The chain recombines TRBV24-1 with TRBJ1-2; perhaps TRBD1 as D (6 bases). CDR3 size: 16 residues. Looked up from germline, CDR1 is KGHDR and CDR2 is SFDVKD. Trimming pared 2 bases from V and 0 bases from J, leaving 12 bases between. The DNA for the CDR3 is TGTGCCACCAGTGATTCACAGGGATCGGCTAACTATGGCTACACCTTC. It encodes CATSDSQGSANYGYTF.

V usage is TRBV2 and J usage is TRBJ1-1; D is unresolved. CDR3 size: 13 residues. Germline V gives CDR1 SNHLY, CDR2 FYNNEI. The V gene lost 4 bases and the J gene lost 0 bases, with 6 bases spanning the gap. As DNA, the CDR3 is TGTGCCAGCAGTGGATGGTTGAACACTGAAGCTTTCTTT. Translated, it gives CASSGWLNTEAFF.

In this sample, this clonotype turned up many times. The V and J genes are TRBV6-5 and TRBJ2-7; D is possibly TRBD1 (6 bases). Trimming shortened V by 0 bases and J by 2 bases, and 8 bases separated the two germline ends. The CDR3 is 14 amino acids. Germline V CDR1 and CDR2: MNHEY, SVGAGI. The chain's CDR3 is CASSYSGGTYEQYF. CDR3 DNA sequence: TGTGCCAGCAGTTACTCAGGGGGAACCTACGAGCAGTACTTC.

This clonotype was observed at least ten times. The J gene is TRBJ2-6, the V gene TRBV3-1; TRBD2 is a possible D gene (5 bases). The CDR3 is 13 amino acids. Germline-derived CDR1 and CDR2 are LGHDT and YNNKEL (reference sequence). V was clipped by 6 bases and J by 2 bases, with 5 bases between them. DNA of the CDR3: TGTGCCAGCAGGGGAGCTGGGGCCAACGTCCTGACTTTC. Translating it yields CASRGAGANVLTF.

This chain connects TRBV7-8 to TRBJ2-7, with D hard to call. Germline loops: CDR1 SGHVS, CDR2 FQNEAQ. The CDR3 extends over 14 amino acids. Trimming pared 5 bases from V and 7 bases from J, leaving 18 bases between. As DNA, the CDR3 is TGTGCCAGCAGCCCCCGGACCATTCTAGGAGAGCAGTACTTC. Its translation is CASSPRTILGEQYF.

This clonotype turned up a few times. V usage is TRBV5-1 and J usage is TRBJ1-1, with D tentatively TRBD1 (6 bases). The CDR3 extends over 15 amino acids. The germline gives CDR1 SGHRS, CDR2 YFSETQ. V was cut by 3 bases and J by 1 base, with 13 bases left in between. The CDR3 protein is CASSSSVGGNTEAFF. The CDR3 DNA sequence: TGCGCCAGCAGCTCGTCGGTAGGGGGGAACACTGAAGCTTTCTTT. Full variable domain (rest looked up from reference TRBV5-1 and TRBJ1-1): KAGVTQTPRYLIKTRGQQVTLSCSPISGHRSVSWYQQTPGQGLQFLFEYFSETQRNKGNFPGRFSGRQFSNSRSEMNVSTLELGDSALYLCASSSSVGGNTEAFFGQGTRLTVV.

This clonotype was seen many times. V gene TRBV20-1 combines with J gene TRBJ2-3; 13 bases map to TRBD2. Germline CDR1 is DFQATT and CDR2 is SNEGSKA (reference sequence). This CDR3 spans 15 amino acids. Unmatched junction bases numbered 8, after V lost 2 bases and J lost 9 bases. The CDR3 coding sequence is TGCAGTGCTAGAAACCCGGGACTAGCGGGAAGAACGCAGTATTTT. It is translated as CSARNPGLAGRTQYF.

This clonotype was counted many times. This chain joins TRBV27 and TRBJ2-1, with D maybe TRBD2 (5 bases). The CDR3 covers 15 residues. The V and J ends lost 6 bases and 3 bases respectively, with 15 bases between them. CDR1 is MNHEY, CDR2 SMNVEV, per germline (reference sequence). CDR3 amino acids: CASSRGAELYNEQFF. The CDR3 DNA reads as TGTGCCAGCAGCCGCGGAGCGGAGCTCTACAATGAGCAGTTCTTC.

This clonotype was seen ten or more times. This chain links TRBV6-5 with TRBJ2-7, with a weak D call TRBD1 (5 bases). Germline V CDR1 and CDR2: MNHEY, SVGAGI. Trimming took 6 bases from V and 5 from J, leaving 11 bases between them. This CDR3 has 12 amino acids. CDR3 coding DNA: TGTGCCAGCAGCCGCGGACACCACGAGCAGTACTTC. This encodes CASSRGHHEQYF.

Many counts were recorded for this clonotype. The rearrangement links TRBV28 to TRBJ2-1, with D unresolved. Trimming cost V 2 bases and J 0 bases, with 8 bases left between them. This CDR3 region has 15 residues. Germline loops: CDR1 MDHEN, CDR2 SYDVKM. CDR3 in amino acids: CASSLLSLSYNEQFF. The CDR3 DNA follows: TGTGCCAGCAGTTTACTATCCCTCTCCTACAATGAGCAGTTCTTC.

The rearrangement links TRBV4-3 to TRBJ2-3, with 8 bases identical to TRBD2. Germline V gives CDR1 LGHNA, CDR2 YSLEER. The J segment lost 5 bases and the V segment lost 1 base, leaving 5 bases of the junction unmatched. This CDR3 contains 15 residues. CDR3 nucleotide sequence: TGCGCCAGCAGCCAAGCCTGGACTAGCCGAGATACGCAGTATTTT. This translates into CASSQAWTSRDTQYF.

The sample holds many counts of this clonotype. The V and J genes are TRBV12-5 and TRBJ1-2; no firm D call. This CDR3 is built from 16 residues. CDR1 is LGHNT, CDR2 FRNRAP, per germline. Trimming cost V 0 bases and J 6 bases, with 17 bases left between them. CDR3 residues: CASGLVRNTAFHGYTF. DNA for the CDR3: TGTGCTAGTGGTTTGGTACGGAACACGGCGTTTCATGGCTACACCTTC. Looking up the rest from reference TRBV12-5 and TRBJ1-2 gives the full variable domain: DARVTQTPRHKVTEMGQEVTMRCQPILGHNTVFWYRQTMMQGLELLAYFRNRAPLDDSGMPKDRFSAEMPDATLATLKIQPSEPRDSAVYFCASGLVRNTAFHGYTFGSGTRLTVV.

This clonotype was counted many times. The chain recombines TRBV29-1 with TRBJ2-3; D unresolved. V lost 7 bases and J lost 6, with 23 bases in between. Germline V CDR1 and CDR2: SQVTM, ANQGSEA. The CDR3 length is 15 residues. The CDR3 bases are TGCAGCGATCTAGACGCCCAAAAGTCCGCGGATACGCAGTATTTT. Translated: CSDLDAQKSADTQYF.

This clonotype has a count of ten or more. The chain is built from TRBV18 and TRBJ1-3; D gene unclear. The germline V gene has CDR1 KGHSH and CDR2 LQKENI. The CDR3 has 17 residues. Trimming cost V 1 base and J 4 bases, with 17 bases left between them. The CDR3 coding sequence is TGTGCCAGCTCACCACAGACGGCCACCTTGGGAGGAAACACCATATATTTT. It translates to CASSPQTATLGGNTIYF.

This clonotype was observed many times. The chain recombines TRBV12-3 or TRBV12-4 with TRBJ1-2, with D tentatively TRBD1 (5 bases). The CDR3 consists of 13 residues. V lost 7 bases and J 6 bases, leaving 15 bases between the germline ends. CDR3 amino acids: CASTLSRANGYTF. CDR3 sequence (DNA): TGTGCCAGCACCTTAAGCAGGGCTAATGGCTACACCTTC.

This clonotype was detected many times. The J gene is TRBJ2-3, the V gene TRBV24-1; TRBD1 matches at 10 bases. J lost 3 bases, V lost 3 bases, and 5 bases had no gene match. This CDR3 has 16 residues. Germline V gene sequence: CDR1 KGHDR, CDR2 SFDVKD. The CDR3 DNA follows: TGTGCCACCAGTGATAGGGACAGGGGCGGGACAGATACGCAGTATTTT. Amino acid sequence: CATSDRDRGGTDTQYF.

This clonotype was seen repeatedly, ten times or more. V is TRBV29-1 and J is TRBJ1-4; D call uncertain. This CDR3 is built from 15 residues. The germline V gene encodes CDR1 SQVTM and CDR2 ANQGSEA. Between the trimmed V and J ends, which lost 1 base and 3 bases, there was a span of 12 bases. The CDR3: CSVEGGDMANEKLFF. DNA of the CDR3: TGCAGCGTTGAAGGGGGTGATATGGCTAATGAAAAACTGTTTTTT.